Listed below are T cell receptor beta chains from one sample, sequenced in a study of shared clonotypes between healthy human individuals. TCRdb's table, derived via immunoSEQ multiplex PCR, lists solely in-frame clones and lacks some. This table holds 2 million to 2.5 million clones, under 97% found once. Sequenced: naive CD4+ T cells sorted from blood. The receptors here all came from a man aged 18 to 29 in good health. CDR3s include the opening cysteine and the closing phenylalanine or tryptophan. D genes are given only for firm matches. The size field is filled for only some rows; it gives once, few, many or a size class.

v_call	clone_size	j_call	d_call	cdr3_nt	cdr3_aa
TRBV4-1	once	TRBJ2-7	TRBD1	TGCGCCAGCAGCCAGGATATGACAGGGCCCCCACTTAAGGAGCAGTACTTC	CASSQDMTGPPLKEQYF
TRBV21-1	.	TRBJ1-1	.	TGTGCCAGCAGCAACAGACAAAACACTGAAGCTTTCTTT	CASSNRQNTEAFF
TRBV11-2	.	TRBJ2-2	TRBD1	TGTGCCAGCAGGGACAGGGAGCACGGGGAGCTGTTTTTT	CASRDREHGELFF
TRBV28	.	TRBJ1-3	TRBD1	TGTGCCAGCAGTTCCCCCGGGACAGGGGACACCATATATTTT	CASSSPGTGDTIYF
TRBV19	.	TRBJ2-2	TRBD1	TGTGCCAGTAGTGGGACAGCCGAAGCGAACACCGGGGAGCTGTTTTTT	CASSGTAEANTGELFF
TRBV14	.	TRBJ2-6	.	TGTGCCAGCAGTCTCTCTGGGGCCAACGTCCTGACTTTC	CASSLSGANVLTF
TRBV5-6	.	TRBJ2-2	.	TGTGCCAGCAGGCTGGGAGCCGGGGAGCTGTTTTTT	CASRLGAGELFF
TRBV7-8	.	TRBJ1-2	.	TGTGCCAGCAGCTTTCGGACAGATGGCTACACCTTC	CASSFRTDGYTF
TRBV28	.	TRBJ2-3	TRBD2	TGTGCCAGCAGCCCAGCCCACAGCGGGGGTGACACAGATACGCAGTATTTT	CASSPAHSGGDTDTQYF
TRBV5-4	.	TRBJ2-7	TRBD1	TGTGCCAGCAGCAGGGGGTCCGGGACAGGGGGCGCGGAGCAGTACTTC	CASSRGSGTGGAEQYF
TRBV5-4	.	TRBJ2-3	.	TGTGCCAGCAATGTCGGGGGCAGGGAAGGGGCAGATACGCAGTATTTT	CASNVGGREGADTQYF
TRBV6-1	.	TRBJ2-7	.	TGTGCCACCACAACCGGGACGGAGAGCTACGAGCAGTACTTC	CATTTGTESYEQYF
TRBV9	.	TRBJ2-3	.	TGTGCCAGCAGCTTACCGGGCACTAACCCCACTACGCAGTATTTT	CASSLPGTNPTTQYF
TRBV2	.	TRBJ2-7	TRBD2	TGTGCCAGCAGTCCACTAGCGGTCGTTGCTTACGAGCAGTACTTC	CASSPLAVVAYEQYF
TRBV7-9	.	TRBJ2-1	TRBD1	TGTGCCAGCAGCTTAGCGGTGACAGGGGGAAATGAGCAGTTCTTC	CASSLAVTGGNEQFF
TRBV28	.	TRBJ2-5	TRBD1	TGTGCCAGCAGTCCCGGGGACAGGGGGTTGGAGACCCAGTACTTC	CASSPGDRGLETQYF
TRBV5-1	.	TRBJ2-1	TRBD2	TGCGCCAGCAGACTGGGACTAGCGGGAGATTATGATGAGCAGTTCTTC	CASRLGLAGDYDEQFF
TRBV5-4	.	TRBJ1-6	.	TGTGCCAGCAGCTTCGGGGGAGAGGCACCCCTCCACTTT	CASSFGGEAPLHF
TRBV6-1	.	TRBJ2-7	.	TGTGCCAGCAGTGAAGCGAAGAGGGCCTACGAGCAGTACTTC	CASSEAKRAYEQYF
TRBV6-4	.	TRBJ2-2	.	TGTGCCAGCAGTGAAAGGACCAACACCGGGGAGCTGTTTTTT	CASSERTNTGELFF
TRBV7-9	.	TRBJ2-1	.	TGTGCCAGCAGCTTTTCAGGGGTGAATGAGCAGTTCTTC	CASSFSGVNEQFF
TRBV27	.	TRBJ1-4	.	TGTGCCAGCAGTTCCTTGGGGAAAACTAATGAAAAACTGTTTTTT	CASSSLGKTNEKLFF
TRBV18	.	TRBJ1-2	.	TGTGCCAGCTCACCGCGGGAGAACTATGGCTACACCTTC	CASSPRENYGYTF
TRBV7-9	.	TRBJ1-6	.	TGTGCCAGCAGCTTAGCGTCCAGTCAGTCCTATAATTCACCCCTCCACTTT	CASSLASSQSYNSPLHF
TRBV4-1	.	TRBJ2-1	TRBD2	TGCGCCAGCAGCCAGGGGAACGGGGGGTACAATGAGCAGTTCTTC	CASSQGNGGYNEQFF
TRBV29-1	.	TRBJ1-2	.	TGCAGCGTTGATTCATACACCTTC	CSVDSYTF
TRBV2	.	TRBJ2-1	.	TGTGCCAGCAGTGAAAGGAGGGTTGACAATGAGCAGTTCTTC	CASSERRVDNEQFF
TRBV10-3	.	TRBJ2-2	.	TGTGCCATCAGTGGGTCGCACACCGGGGAGCTGTTTTTT	CAISGSHTGELFF
TRBV4-1	.	TRBJ2-7	.	TGCGCCAGCAGCCAAAGAACGGACTACGAGCAGTACTTC	CASSQRTDYEQYF
TRBV25-1	once	TRBJ1-5	TRBD1	TGTGCCAGCAGTGGCGGACAGGGTAGCAATCAGCCCCAGCATTTT	CASSGGQGSNQPQHF
TRBV6-4	.	TRBJ2-5	.	TGTGCCAGCAGTGACACCCGGCAGCAAGAGACCCAGTACTTC	CASSDTRQQETQYF
TRBV30	.	TRBJ2-2	.	TGTGCCTGGAGTGTTACGTTGAACACCGGGGAGCTGTTTTTT	CAWSVTLNTGELFF
TRBV10-3	.	TRBJ2-5	TRBD2	TGTGCCAGTTCCGGGACTACGCCACAAGAGACCCAGTACTTC	CASSGTTPQETQYF
TRBV9	.	TRBJ2-3	TRBD2	TGTGCCAGCAGCTTTTCGGCTAGCGGGGGCCGTCGCACAGATACGCAGTATTTT	CASSFSASGGRRTDTQYF
TRBV6-5	.	TRBJ2-5	.	TGTGCCAGCAGTTACTCGGGACACCTCCAAGAGACCCAGTACTTC	CASSYSGHLQETQYF
TRBV7-9	.	TRBJ2-5	.	TGTGCCAGCAGCTTATCGGGGGGCGAGACCCAGTACTTC	CASSLSGGETQYF
TRBV9	.	TRBJ2-3	.	TGTGCCAGCAGCGTAGGACCAGCGCCGAGAGGTACAGATACGCAGTATTTT	CASSVGPAPRGTDTQYF
TRBV7-6	.	TRBJ2-5	.	TGTGCCAGCAGCTTAGCGGGTAGATGGGAGACCCAGTACTTC	CASSLAGRWETQYF
TRBV28	.	TRBJ1-3	.	TGTGCCAGCAGTTCCAGCTCGGGGACTGGAAACACCATATATTTT	CASSSSSGTGNTIYF
TRBV11-2	.	TRBJ2-7	TRBD2	TGTGCCAGCAGCTTTGGACTAGCGGACTCCTACGAGCAGTACTTC	CASSFGLADSYEQYF
TRBV25-1	.	TRBJ1-3	TRBD1	TGTGCCAGCAGGGACAGGGCACACACCATATATTTT	CASRDRAHTIYF
TRBV20-1	.	TRBJ1-2	TRBD1	TGCAGTGCGGGACAGTCCTATGGCTACACCTTC	CSAGQSYGYTF
TRBV5-1	.	TRBJ1-2	TRBD1	TGCGCCAGCAGCTTGGGGGACAGGGCGTACAATGGCTACACCTTC	CASSLGDRAYNGYTF
TRBV7-2	.	TRBJ1-2	.	TGTGCCAGCAGTACGGGGAACTATGGCTACACCTTC	CASSTGNYGYTF
TRBV4-1	.	TRBJ2-3	.	TGCGCCAGCAGTCGACGTGGGAGGCCGAACACAGATACGCAGTATTTT	CASSRRGRPNTDTQYF
TRBV5-1	few	TRBJ1-5	.	TGCGCCAGCAGCTTGGGGACAGAGGTGAATCAGCCCCAGCATTTT	CASSLGTEVNQPQHF
TRBV6-6	once	TRBJ1-4	TRBD1	TGTGCCAGCAGCCCAACGGACAGGGCGGGTGAAAAACTGTTTTTT	CASSPTDRAGEKLFF
TRBV7-2	.	TRBJ1-2	.	TGTGCCAGCAGGAGTCCCGGGACGGAGCATGGCTACACCTTC	CASRSPGTEHGYTF
TRBV19	.	TRBJ1-1	TRBD1	TGTGCCAGTAGGCCGGACAGGACCCTTCCCGCTGAAGCTTTCTTT	CASRPDRTLPAEAFF
TRBV11-3	.	TRBJ2-5	.	TGTGCCAGCAGCATGCGGGGCAAGCAAGAGACCCAGTACTTC	CASSMRGKQETQYF
TRBV18	.	TRBJ1-2	.	TGTGCCAGCTCACCTACGACAGTCAACTATGGCTACACCTTC	CASSPTTVNYGYTF
TRBV10-1	.	TRBJ2-3	.	TGCGCCAGCAGTGTTTTTCCGGGGGCGACAGATACGCAGTATTTT	CASSVFPGATDTQYF
TRBV5-1	.	TRBJ1-2	TRBD1	TGCGCCAGCCTCTCCGGGACAGGGGACTATGGCTACACCTTC	CASLSGTGDYGYTF
TRBV4-3	once	TRBJ2-2	.	TGCGCCAGCAGCCAAGATTCGTTGGGGCTCACCGGGGAGCTGTTTTTT	CASSQDSLGLTGELFF